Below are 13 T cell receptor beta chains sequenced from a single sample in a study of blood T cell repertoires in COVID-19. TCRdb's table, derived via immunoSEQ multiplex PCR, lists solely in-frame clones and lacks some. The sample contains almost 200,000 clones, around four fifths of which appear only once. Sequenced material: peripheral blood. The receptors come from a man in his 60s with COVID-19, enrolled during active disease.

As DNA, the CDR3 is TGTGCCAGCAGAGTTAGGAGGTCCGGGGAGAATCAGCCCCAGCATTTT. Translating it yields CASRVRRSGENQPQHF. The rearrangement links TRBV28 to TRBJ1-5; no clear D gene. CDR1 MDHEN and CDR2 SYDVKM come from the germline V gene. Trimming pared 6 bases from V and 4 bases from J, leaving 19 bases between. The length of the CDR3 is 16 residues.

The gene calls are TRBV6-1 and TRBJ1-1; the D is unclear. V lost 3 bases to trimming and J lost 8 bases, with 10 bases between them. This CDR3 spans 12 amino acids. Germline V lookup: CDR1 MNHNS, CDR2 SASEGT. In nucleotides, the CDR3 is TGTGCCAGCAGTGACCCGACGCGGGAAGCTTTCTTT. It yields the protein CASSDPTREAFF.

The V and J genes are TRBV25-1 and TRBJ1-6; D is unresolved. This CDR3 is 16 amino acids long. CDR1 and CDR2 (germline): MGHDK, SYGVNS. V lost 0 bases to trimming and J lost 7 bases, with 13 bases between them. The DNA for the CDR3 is TGTGCCAGCAGTGAATACTCAGTTTTTCCAAATTCACCCCTCCACTTT. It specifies CASSEYSVFPNSPLHF.

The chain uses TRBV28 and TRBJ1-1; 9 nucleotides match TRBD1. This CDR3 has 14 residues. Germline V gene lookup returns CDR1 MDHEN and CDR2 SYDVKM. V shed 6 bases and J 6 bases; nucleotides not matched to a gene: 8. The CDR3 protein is CASSPGDRDSEAFF. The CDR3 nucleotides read TGTGCCAGCAGCCCGGGGGACAGGGATTCTGAAGCTTTCTTT.

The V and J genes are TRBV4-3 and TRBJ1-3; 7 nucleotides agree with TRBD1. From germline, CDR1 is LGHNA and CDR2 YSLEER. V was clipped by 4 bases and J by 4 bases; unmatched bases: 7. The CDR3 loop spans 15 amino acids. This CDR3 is CASSPGQALGNTIYF. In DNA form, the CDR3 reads TGCGCCAGCAGCCCAGGACAGGCTCTAGGAAACACCATATATTTT.

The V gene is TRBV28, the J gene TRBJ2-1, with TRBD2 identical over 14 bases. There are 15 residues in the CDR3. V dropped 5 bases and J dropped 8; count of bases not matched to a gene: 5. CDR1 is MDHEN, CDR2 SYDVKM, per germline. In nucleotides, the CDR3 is TGTGCCAGCAGTCCGACTAGCGGGAGGGACTATGAGCAGTTCTTC. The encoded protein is CASSPTSGRDYEQFF.

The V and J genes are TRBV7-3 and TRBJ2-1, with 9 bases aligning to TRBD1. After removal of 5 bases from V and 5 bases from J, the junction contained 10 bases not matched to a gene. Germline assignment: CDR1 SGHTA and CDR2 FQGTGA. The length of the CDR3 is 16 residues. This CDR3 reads CASSVRDRGAHNEQFF. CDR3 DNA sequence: TGTGCCAGCAGCGTAAGAGACAGGGGGGCCCACAATGAGCAGTTCTTC.

The CDR3 spells CASSYEGANYGYTF. The CDR3 coding sequence is TGTGCCAGCAGTTACGAGGGGGCGAACTATGGCTACACCTTC. The chain links TRBV6-2 or TRBV6-3 to TRBJ1-2; 7 nucleotides match TRBD1. Germline V gives CDR1 MNHEY, CDR2 SVGEGT. After removal of 2 bases from V and 2 bases from J, the junction contained 2 bases not matched to a gene. The CDR3 spans 14 residues.

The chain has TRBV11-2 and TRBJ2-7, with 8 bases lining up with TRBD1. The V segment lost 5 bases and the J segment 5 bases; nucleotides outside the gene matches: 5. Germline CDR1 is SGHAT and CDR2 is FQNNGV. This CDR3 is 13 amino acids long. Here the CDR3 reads CASSTDRVHEQYF. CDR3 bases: TGTGCCAGCAGCACGGACAGGGTCCACGAGCAGTACTTC.

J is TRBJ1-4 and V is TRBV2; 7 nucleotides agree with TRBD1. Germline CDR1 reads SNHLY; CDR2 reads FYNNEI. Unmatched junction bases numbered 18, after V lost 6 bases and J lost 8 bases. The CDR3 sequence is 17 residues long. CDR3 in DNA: TGTGCCAGCAGGGATCGACAGGGAAACGCTAAACGCGAAAAACTGTTTTTT. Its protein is CASRDRQGNAKREKLFF.

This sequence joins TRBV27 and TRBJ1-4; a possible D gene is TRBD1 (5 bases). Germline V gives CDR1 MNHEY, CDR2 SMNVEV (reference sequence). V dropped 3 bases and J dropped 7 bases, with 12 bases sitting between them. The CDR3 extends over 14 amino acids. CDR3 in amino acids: CASSFSGTSEKLFF. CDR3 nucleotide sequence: TGTGCCAGCAGTTTTTCCGGGACTTCTGAAAAACTGTTTTTT. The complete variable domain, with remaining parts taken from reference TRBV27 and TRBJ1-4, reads EAQVTQNPRYLITVTGKKLTVTCSQNMNHEYMSWYRQDPGLGLRQIYYSMNVEVTDKGDVPEGYKVSRKEKRNFPLILESPSPNQTSLYFCASSFSGTSEKLFFGSGTQLSVL.

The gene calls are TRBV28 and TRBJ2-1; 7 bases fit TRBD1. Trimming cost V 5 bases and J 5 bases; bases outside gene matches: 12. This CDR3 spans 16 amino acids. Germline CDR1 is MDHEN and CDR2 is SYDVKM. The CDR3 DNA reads TGTGCCAGCAGTCTCCCTAGGGGGCCAAAGGACAATGAGCAGTTCTTC. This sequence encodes CASSLPRGPKDNEQFF.

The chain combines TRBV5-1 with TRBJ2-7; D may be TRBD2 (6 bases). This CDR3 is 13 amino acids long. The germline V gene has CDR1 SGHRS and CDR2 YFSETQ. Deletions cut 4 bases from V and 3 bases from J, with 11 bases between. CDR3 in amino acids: CASSLEGFYEQYF. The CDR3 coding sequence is TGCGCCAGCAGCCTGGAGGGGTTCTACGAGCAGTACTTC.